The rows below give T cell receptor beta chains drawn from one sample of a study of blood T cell repertoires in COVID-19. Libraries were prepared by immunoSEQ multiplex PCR; TCRdb keeps only in-frame clonotypes and omits some of them. The repertoire has approximately 500,000 clones, about 89% of them found once; the top ten carry roughly 8%. The sequenced material came from peripheral blood. These receptors were taken from a woman between 50 and 59 years old with COVID-19, enrolled during active disease. Each CDR3 is given with its conserved first and last residue.

TRBV21-1	CASSVPPRRSYGYTF
TRBV10-3	CAISEVADNEQFF
TRBV28	CASSFGGASQPQHF
TRBV9	CASSQEGYTEAFF
TRBV30	CAWNPLTSGNTIYF
TRBV30	CAWRDSGAGNTEAFF
TRBV5-4	CASSRQINTEAFF
TRBV28	CASSLDRVSTEAFF
TRBV3-1/TRBV3-2	CASSHSGSLYEQYF
TRBV7-9	CASSPWTSGGHGELFF
TRBV28	CASSRTSGGTGEQYF
TRBV6-5	CATSDRLNQPQHF
TRBV6-5	CASHASSRYNEQFF
TRBV19	CASAGQGNSPLHF
TRBV19	CASSLGQGARQPQHF
TRBV5-4	CASSLRWGRSSGPPNIQYF
TRBV5-4	CASSLLDRANYGYTF
TRBV6-5	CASSLDRGQTQYF
TRBV19	CASSMVAGPSGVSSQHF
TRBV11-2	CASSLVGGGRNEQFF
TRBV27	CASSLYLQGTNVLTF
TRBV11-3	CASSRTGFNEQFF
TRBV19	CASNQGRETQYF
TRBV6-2/TRBV6-3	CASSYPSGTGGNQPQHF
TRBV10-2	CASRAAGQYNEQFF
TRBV3-1/TRBV3-2	CASSLNEKLFF
TRBV5-1	CASSLTGVLDTEAFF
TRBV6-5	CASRYLLEAFF
TRBV6-5	CASSPTGSGANVLTF
TRBV6-5	CASLNGDRAYGYTF
TRBV5-1	CASSGQGVLYNEQFF
TRBV2	CASSVWTGGANEKLFF
TRBV3-1/TRBV3-2	CASSPGTGSYEQYF
TRBV3-1/TRBV3-2	CASSPDRRYGYTF
TRBV5-1	CASSLGRGAQDEQYF
TRBV27	CASSLYQGGTEAFF
TRBV11-1	CASTRTTGNTEAFF
TRBV6-5	CASSNNQGYTEAFF
TRBV6-5	CASTLGLANTEAFF
TRBV28	CASSQQPGELFF
TRBV5-1	CASSYRQGSTEAFF
TRBV5-1	CASSLDRAHEAFF
TRBV5-5	CASSQSGQGFHEQYF
TRBV28	CASRSDRIPDETQYF
TRBV7-3	CASSLTLQGTGELFF
TRBV27	CASSSQGNRNTGELFF
TRBV7-9	CASSLGRGYGYTF
TRBV10-2	CASSDRGQLNSPLHF
TRBV28	CASSLWGGDTEAFF
TRBV10-3	CAIRRGQATEEAFF
TRBV11-2	CASSLGGREQYF
TRBV25-1	CASRPALGTGAGELFF
TRBV30	CAWSRDSGSYEQYF